This T cell receptor (beta chain) was sequenced for a study of PD-L1 blockade in urothelial cancer (dated by TCRdb to the late 2010s). As for the study more broadly: Therapy was started in the mid-2010s for all patients, and atezolizumab 1,200 mg was administered intravenously every 3 weeks. In the same patients who had TCR sequencing, pretreatment tumors also underwent whole exome sequencing and RNA sequencing. The study, an exploratory multi-omic analysis, examined somatic, immune and clinical correlates of response to PD-L1 blockade with atezolizumab in urothelial cancer. Approximately 29 patients had pretreatment blood TCR-seq, some 25 had at least one posttreatment blood collection, and some 25 had tumor TCR-seq. Pretreatment tumor samples, along with matched peripheral blood collected serially before and after atezolizumab treatment, underwent TCR sequencing. Blood samples were analyzed 3 weeks after the start of treatment (second dose) and 6 weeks after the start of treatment. An ECOG performance status of 0 or 1 was recorded for the patients, and 0 to 3 prior chemotherapy regimens had been received by the patients. Durable clinical benefit was defined as a progression-free survival longer than 6 months, and TCR features were additionally tested against progression-free survival and overall survival. About 85% of the 29 patients were males with bladder-origin urothelial cancer, and 18 of 29 reported a prior smoking history. A median of 141,255 T cells and some 84,000 unique TCRs was obtained from blood samples, and a median clonality of 0.080 was observed. Several patients achieved durable clinical benefit and some 20 did not.

The trim is 5 bases for V and 2 bases for J, with a gap of 13 bases between the germline ends. CDR1 and CDR2, per the germline V gene (reference sequence), are MNHEY and SMNVEV. Including cysteine and phenylalanine, the CDR3 has 16 amino acids. Only the CDR3 part of the read is kept: 48 bases, read in frame from the first base. Each PCR received spiked-in synthetic TCR analog templates so that absolute template abundance could be estimated from read counts. Using the immunoSEQ assay, TCRbeta CDR3 regions were amplified from genomic DNA with bias-controlled V and J gene primers. Rearranged TCRbeta segments were sequenced at approximately 20X coverage. The paper's processing steps were these. Clustering was used to correct sequencing errors, and CDR3s were annotated against IMGT to assign V, D and J genes. Only productive TCRbeta rearrangements were used in downstream analyses, excluding out-of-frame or stop-codon sequences. Clonality was calculated as one minus the Shannon entropy normalized by the log of the number of unique productive sequences. Clones differing between time points or between blood and tumor were identified by Fisher's exact test with Benjamini-Hochberg correction at adjusted p below 0.01. The immuneACCESS repertoire file appears here via TCRdb, limited to in-frame rearrangements. These files lack a portion of the clones; in checked studies, under half of the deficit traces to unresolved V genes, and the cause of the others is not known. V and J calls plus clone size are reproduced from that table; the DNA served to infer D and trimming. This sample lists roughly 50,000 clones; 80% to 90% were detected once. Jointly, the top ten make up just over 8.5% of the sample.

What the study reported, not specific to this receptor: Among patients with durable benefit, tumor-associated TCR clones showed greater expansion in peripheral blood 3 weeks after treatment started (n ≈ 21, p = 0.022). Because of the small sample size (n ≈ 30) and the many exploratory analyses performed, the results are intended to be regarded as hypothesis-generating. A pretreatment peripheral blood TCR clonality below the median was linked to improved progression-free and overall survival.

This specimen's time point label, per the study, means: peripheral blood 6 weeks after treatment start. The cohort included 29 patients with locally advanced or metastatic urothelial carcinoma who were treated at Memorial Sloan Kettering on a trial protocol. Peripheral blood mononuclear cells were collected from each patient pretreatment and during treatment, giving between 1 and 8 total time points per patient. The Qiagen DNeasy Blood extraction kit was used to purify genomic DNA from total PBMCs and tumor samples. PBMCs were collected pretreatment and during treatment, and were isolated and stored as previously described. Concerning this clone itself: Its antigen is currently not known. Per-base qualities were not stored, and no clone one base away is much larger.

Specimen: PBMCs, collected around atezolizumab (anti-PD-L1) treatment. The source is a man between 65 and 85 years old with urothelial cancer. Recombination connected TRBV27 to TRBJ2-6, with TRBD2 as a weak D call on 5 bases. The sequence in DNA is TGTGCCAGCAGTCAGGACCGAGGGACTGGGGCCAACGTCCTGACTTTC. This yields the protein CASSQDRGTGANVLTF. Beyond the CDR3, the reference TRBV27 and TRBJ2-6 genes provide the residues; the full variable domain reads: EAQVTQNPRYLITVTGKKLTVTCSQNMNHEYMSWYRQDPGLGLRQIYYSMNVEVTDKGDVPEGYKVSRKEKRNFPLILESPSPNQTSLYFCASSQDRGTGANVLTFGAGSRLTVL.